The clone carrying this TCR beta chain was seen a few times. Trimming removed 7 bases at V and 8 bases at J, with 15 bases between. Germline CDR1 SGDLS, CDR2 YYNGEE. The CDR3 has 12 amino acids. Using immunoSEQ multiplex PCR, the repertoire was profiled, and TCRdb retains in-frame clones only, with some absent. Here the sample spans some 70,000 clones, around nine tenths being singletons. The data are from a study of technical replicates of blood from a few donors. The sequenced sample consisted of T cells isolated from PBMCs. The sequence was obtained from a human donor in good health. The V gene is TRBV9, the J gene TRBJ1-1; D unresolved. In DNA, the CDR3 is TGTGCCAGCGGTCTAAGGATCGGGGAAGCTTTCTTT. Its protein is CASGLRIGEAFF.